This TCR beta chain was identified in a study of cytomegalovirus exposure and HLA in healthy donors. General study points: The classifier reportedly diagnosed cytomegalovirus status with high specificity and sensitivity. The finding came from a later analysis; first-cohort TCR clusters tended to co-occur in the roughly 110 validation repertoires. Researchers counted approximately 160 TCR beta chains as cytomegalovirus-associated. In vitro experiments confirmed that a few CMV-associated chains were specific for CMV antigens.

Trimming took 6 bases from V and 7 from J; bases not matched to a gene: 5. Germline CDR1 MNHNY, CDR2 SVGAGI (reference sequence). This CDR3 region has 13 residues. Measured with immunoSEQ multiplex PCR; TCRdb has only the in-frame clones, and not every one. The sample includes 110,000 or so clones, roughly nine tenths of them seen just once. With respect to this clone: Its antigen is not identified.

This TCR derives from a young man in good health and CMV-seropositive. The chain has TRBV6-6 and TRBJ1-5; 8 positions match TRBD1. Sequenced material: PBMCs. The CDR3 sequence is CASSSQGDQPQHF. DNA of the CDR3: TGTGCCAGCAGCTCACAGGGGGACCAGCCCCAGCATTTT.